A selection of T cell receptor beta chains follows, all from one sample in a study of early T cells in non-severe SARS-CoV-2 infection. TCRdb passed the 5' RACE reads through MiXCR, listing each CDR3 protein once. Seen here are approximately 40,000 distinct CDR3 sequences, roughly 9.9% observed once, and the top ten hold around 12%. What was sequenced was whole blood. These TCRs come from an adult who was a healthcare worker with PCR-confirmed SARS-CoV-2 infection or an uninfected control (not recorded which). Each CDR3 is given without its conserved first and last residue.

V gene	J gene	CDR3 length	CDR3 protein
TRBV4-1	TRBJ1-1	15	ASSPWGRQGLNTEAF
TRBV6-2/TRBV6-3	TRBJ2-1	10	ASTRTSGEQF
TRBV9	TRBJ2-3	14	ASSVDKGPGTDTQY
TRBV29-1	TRBJ2-7	12	SVSGLLSSYEQY
TRBV12-3/TRBV12-4	TRBJ2-2	12	ASLPRTRTGELF
TRBV7-2	TRBJ2-3	14	ASSIISGGGTDTQY
TRBV7-9	TRBJ2-6	15	ASSMYATRSGANVLT
TRBV6-5	TRBJ1-5	11	ASSYWLGQPQH
TRBV4-3	TRBJ1-1	13	ASSQDLTLGGEAF
TRBV4-3	TRBJ1-4	15	ASSQDEVRGANEKLF
TRBV5-1	TRBJ1-1	13	ASSLALGGSTEAF
TRBV6-5	TRBJ2-7	12	ASSPRRDFYEQY
TRBV20-1	TRBJ2-1	12	SALDRASYNEQF
TRBV10-3	TRBJ2-2	11	AIMGTGARELF
TRBV6-1	TRBJ2-2	11	AIDRDGPGELF
TRBV20-1	TRBJ1-6	12	SARALQGNSPLH
TRBV9	TRBJ1-2	14	ASSPEYRSSYYGYT
TRBV20-1	TRBJ2-5	11	SASGGRQETQY
TRBV2	TRBJ1-4	10	ASSRTAEKLF
TRBV28	TRBJ2-3	10	ASSPELVRQY
TRBV11-3	TRBJ2-1	11	ASSLGLNNEQF
TRBV7-8	TRBJ1-1	11	ASSLRGITEAF
TRBV4-1	TRBJ2-1	12	ASSQVAAGDPRF
TRBV28	TRBJ1-5	14	ASSLFRTGRWQPQH
TRBV9	TRBJ1-5	13	ASSVGILGNQPQH
TRBV10-2	TRBJ1-1	15	ASSESSLGDRRTEAF
TRBV7-8	TRBJ2-5	14	ASSLVRGLSQETQY
TRBV6-2/TRBV6-3	TRBJ1-5	9	ASMTNQPQH
TRBV11-2	TRBJ2-6	12	ASSTGPGANVLT
TRBV7-3	TRBJ2-3	14	ASSSTGLEVTDTQY
TRBV2	TRBJ2-3	12	ATQRGPGADTQY
TRBV29-1	TRBJ1-1	10	SVEVQGVEAF
TRBV6-1	TRBJ1-6	18	ASSSTGQPSGRSYNSPLH
TRBV20-1	TRBJ2-3	12	SVQLDGQGDTQY
TRBV14	TRBJ1-5	13	ASSQDPSQNQPQH
TRBV11-2	TRBJ1-2	11	ASSLGQGYGYT
TRBV5-1	TRBJ1-1	11	ASSLQGYTEAF
TRBV5-6	TRBJ1-1	12	ASSTGGRNTEAF
TRBV12-3/TRBV12-4	TRBJ1-5	12	ASSLAGMNQPQH
TRBV18	TRBJ2-7	13	ASSPGQGITYEQY
TRBV7-2	TRBJ2-2	12	ASSLGQVTGELF
TRBV20-1	TRBJ2-1	12	SASFSGNYNEQF
TRBV7-8	TRBJ1-1	13	ASSLMSRVGEVVF
TRBV19	TRBJ1-6	14	ASKSPTGGVNSPLH
TRBV20-1	TRBJ2-7	12	SVAGERRAYEQY
TRBV5-6	TRBJ1-1	12	ASSLTGMGTEAF
TRBV6-2/TRBV6-3	TRBJ1-1	12	ASSYGSMNTEAF
TRBV20-1	TRBJ2-7	12	SASGTGPVDEQY
TRBV18	TRBJ2-7	12	ASSPDRGASEQY